The sequence of this T cell receptor (beta chain) was determined in a study of blood T cells in healthy people across ages. Study summary: Template switching picked up about one barcoded beta molecule for each two T cells.

Of note for this clonotype: One end of the junction is discordant with germline, which a read error may explain.

Through a sample-barcoded 5' primer and a J-beta primer mix, a second PCR was run for about 6 to 12 cycles. Each cDNA molecule was tagged by a template-switch adaptor that had 12 random nucleotides. TCRdb itself ran the 5' RACE reads through MiXCR, one entry per CDR3 protein. The table lists under 1,000,000 distinct CDR3 sequences, more than 35% of them singletons. The individuals who served as donors were healthy Caucasians living in Russia, aged roughly 6 to 100. CDR3 size: 15 residues. Germline CDR1 is SGHRS and CDR2 is YFSETQ. The sequencing sample was made of blood. The chain combines TRBV5-1 with TRBJ2-2, with D perhaps matching TRBD1 or TRBD2 (5 bases each). The sequence derives from a man aged 80 or over in good health. The chain's CDR3 is CACSLGRRNTGELFF. DNA for the CDR3: TGCGCCTGCAGCTTGGGACGGAGGAACACCGGGGAGCTGTTTTTT.